The 16 T cell receptor beta chains below come from one sample, sequenced in a study of response to subunit inactivated influenza vaccine (dated by TCRdb to between 2017 and 2018). Library method: RT-PCR. The data were produced on an Illumina HiSeq 2500. The public reads were reprocessed in TCRdb via fastp at Q25 and MiXCR, keeping in-frame beta chains. All rows with the same CDR3 protein become a single entry with the most common DNA and genes. The sample has fewer than 200,000 distinct CDR3 sequences on record, approximately 9.2% of them singletons. Around 9.9% of the sample rests with the top ten. The sample here was non-naive T cells sorted from PBMCs, taken on the day of vaccination. According to the study, the label for this sample's cell subset or site signals: memory T cell fraction. The receptor source for this set is a man aged 50-59 years who received an inactivated influenza vaccine. Donor details come from another sample of the same person, matched by shared clones.

This clonotype was detected only a few times. The rearrangement uses TRBV12-3 or TRBV12-4 and TRBJ2-2; D may correspond to TRBD1 or TRBD2 (5 bases each). V was pared by 5 bases and J by 8 bases, with 18 bases between. The CDR3 spans 15 residues. CDR3 coding DNA: TGTGCCAGCAGTCCCAGGGACGCCGCTTTTGGGGAGCTGTTTTTT. It translates to CASSPRDAAFGELFF.

This clonotype has only a few counts. The CDR3, as DNA: TGTGCCAGCAGCCCAAATCCAGGGGATACGCAGTATTTT. It encodes CASSPNPGDTQYF. The rearrangement uses TRBV7-6 and TRBJ2-3; tentative D call: TRBD1 (5 bases). The CDR3 consists of 13 residues. Germline-derived CDR1 and CDR2 are SGHVS and FNYEAQ. V lost 5 bases and J lost 6, with 12 bases in between.

CDR3 amino acids: CASSLTGQVHQETQYF. CDR3 DNA: TGTGCCAGCTCACTAACTGGACAGGTTCACCAAGAGACCCAGTACTTC. This chain uses TRBV18 with TRBJ2-5, with 7 bases matching TRBD1. The CDR3 spans 16 residues. The germline gives CDR1 KGHSH, CDR2 LQKENI. V was pared by 4 bases and J by 0 bases, with 8 bases of the junction left unmatched.

J is TRBJ1-2 and V is TRBV29-1; tentatively, D is TRBD1 (6 bases). Trimming cost V 4 bases and J 2 bases, with 11 bases left between them. The CDR3 spans 13 residues. Germline values: CDR1 SQVTM, CDR2 ANQGSEA. CDR3 protein: CSVAAGQNYGYTF. CDR3 nucleotides: TGCAGCGTTGCCGCAGGACAGAACTATGGCTACACCTTC.

This chain joins TRBV12-3 or TRBV12-4 and TRBJ2-1, with 9 bases fitting TRBD2. This CDR3 has 16 amino acids. V shed 0 bases, J shed 3 bases, and the junction held 3 bases outside the gene matches. The CDR3 DNA sequence: TGTGCCAGCAGTTTAGCCCTAGCGGGGTTCTACAATGAGCAGTTCTTC. Amino acid sequence: CASSLALAGFYNEQFF.

This chain connects TRBV25-1 to TRBJ2-7; D not certain. Germline CDR1 MGHDK, CDR2 SYGVNS. This CDR3 is 13 amino acids long. V was trimmed by 0 bases and J by 4 bases, leaving 7 bases between them. The DNA of the CDR3 is TGTGCCAGCAGTGAATATGGGAATTACGAGCAGTACTTC. Translating it yields CASSEYGNYEQYF.

The table lists this clonotype with many counts. The rearrangement uses TRBV20-1 and TRBJ2-3, with 7 bases aligning to TRBD1. Germline assignment: CDR1 DFQATT and CDR2 SNEGSKA (reference sequence). With V trimmed by 0 bases and J by 2 bases, 11 bases remained unmatched. This CDR3 region has 17 residues. The CDR3 loop reads CSARDLRDSESTDTQYF. The CDR3 DNA follows: TGCAGTGCTAGAGATTTAAGGGACAGTGAGTCCACAGATACGCAGTATTTT.

The chain links TRBV20-1 to TRBJ1-5; TRBD1 might be the D (5 bases). The CDR3 has 15 amino acids. Trimming shortened V by 3 bases and J by 2 bases, and 14 bases separated the two germline ends. Germline CDR1 DFQATT, CDR2 SNEGSKA (reference sequence). In DNA, the CDR3 is TGCAGTGCTAGCCTTGGGGGGGAGGGCAATCAGCCCCAGCATTTT. It specifies CSASLGGEGNQPQHF.

Ten or more counts support this clonotype. The V and J genes are TRBV7-2 and TRBJ2-7, with D maybe TRBD2 (6 bases). Germline CDR1 reads SGHTA; CDR2 reads FQGNSA. This CDR3 is built from 13 residues. Trimming took off 1 base at V and 11 bases at J, with 15 bases between the two ends. CDR3 sequence reads: CASSLEAGWGKYF. CDR3 coding DNA: TGTGCCAGCAGCTTAGAGGCGGGGTGGGGAAAGTACTTC. Variable domain in full (rest from reference TRBV7-2 and TRBJ2-7): GAGVSQSPSNKVTEKGKDVELRCDPISGHTALYWYRQSLGQGLEFLIYFQGNSAPDKSGLPSDRFSAERTGGSVSTLTIQRTQQEDSAVYLCASSLEAGWGKYFGPGTRLTVT.

The V gene is TRBV9, the J gene TRBJ2-1; D is ambiguous. Germline loops: CDR1 SGDLS, CDR2 YYNGEE. This CDR3 has 14 amino acids. Trimming pared 0 bases from V and 6 bases from J, leaving 10 bases between. The CDR3 nucleotides read TGTGCCAGCAGCGTAGTTTCCAATAGCAATGAGCAGTTCTTC. Translating it yields CASSVVSNSNEQFF.

The chain carries TRBV15 and TRBJ1-3, with D possibly matching TRBD1 (5 bases). The length of the CDR3 is 16 residues. Germline V gene data show CDR1 as LNHNV and CDR2 as YYDKDF (reference sequence). V shed 0 bases and J shed 9 bases, with 18 bases lying between them. The DNA of the CDR3 is TGTGCCACCAGCAGAGATCCTGCAGGGACGCCGGGCACCATATATTTT. Translation: CATSRDPAGTPGTIYF.

The table lists this clonotype with a few counts. The chain couples TRBV5-1 to TRBJ2-7, with D possibly being TRBD1 (6 bases). Germline V lookup: CDR1 SGHRS, CDR2 YFSETQ. Trimming shortened V by 1 base and J by 2 bases, and 13 bases separated the two germline ends. This CDR3 region has 15 residues. The CDR3: CASSLQPTGPYEQYF. CDR3 DNA sequence: TGCGCCAGCAGCTTGCAACCCACAGGGCCCTACGAGCAGTACTTC.

This chain connects TRBV20-1 to TRBJ2-1; D may be TRBD2 (5 bases). V gave up 3 bases and J gave up 5 bases, with 14 bases separating them. This CDR3 has 14 residues. CDR1 and CDR2 from the germline V gene are DFQATT and SNEGSKA (reference sequence). The CDR3 loop is CSARRLAYNNEQFF. For the CDR3, the DNA is TGCAGTGCTAGGAGGCTAGCATATAACAATGAGCAGTTCTTC.

This clonotype has ten or more counts. Here the CDR3 reads CASSRDTDTQYF. CDR3 nucleotides: TGTGCCAGCAGTCGGGACACAGATACGCAGTATTTT. The chain joins TRBV2 to TRBJ2-3, with D tentatively TRBD2 (5 bases). The CDR3 totals 12 residues. V lost 5 bases, J lost 2 bases, and 5 bases lay in between. CDR1 SNHLY and CDR2 FYNNEI come from the germline V gene.

The chain carries TRBV4-3 and TRBJ2-5; D possibly corresponds to TRBD1 (5 bases). The V end lost 0 bases, the J end lost 2 bases, and 10 bases lay between the germline ends. From germline, CDR1 is LGHNA and CDR2 YSLEER. This CDR3 has 15 amino acids. The DNA for the CDR3 is TGCGCCAGCAGCCAAGATCTGCGGACACAAGAGACCCAGTACTTC. Amino acids: CASSQDLRTQETQYF.

This clonotype turned up a few times. CDR3 in DNA: TGTGCCAGCAGCTTAAGTGCCTGGAACACCGGGGAGCTGTTTTTT. Encoded protein: CASSLSAWNTGELFF. V gene TRBV11-2 combines with J gene TRBJ2-2, with D unresolved. The length of the CDR3 is 15 residues. The germline gives CDR1 SGHAT, CDR2 FQNNGV. V was pared by 2 bases and J by 1 base, with 8 bases between.